This T cell receptor (beta chain) was observed in a study of T cell changes during pregnancy in multiple sclerosis (dated by TCRdb to about 2019). Regarding the complete study: Changes in the T cell repertoire over the course of pregnancy were examined in this study in women with multiple sclerosis.

The library was generated by the immunoSEQ multiplex PCR assay. TCRdb took this table from immuneACCESS and kept in-frame rearrangements with V and J called. Such tables lack part of the clones; where checked against another copy, unresolved V genes explain under half of the gap, and the rest is unexplained. The sample table lists tens of thousands of clones, roughly 90% of them with a count of one. The biggest ten clones account for about 1.6% of the sample. On this clone: Its antigen is still unknown. Base-call qualities are not available, and no considerably larger clone is one nucleotide away.

V gives up 2 bases and J gives up 1 base, and the segment between their germline ends measures 12 bases. From cysteine to phenylalanine, the CDR3 is 15 amino acids long. The DNA shown is the 45-base CDR3, in frame from base 1. CDR1 and CDR2 are drawn from the germline V gene: MGHRA, YSYEKL. This specimen was peripheral blood, taken in the first trimester of pregnancy. The rearrangement joined TRBV4-1 to TRBJ2-7, and TRBD2 may be the D gene, going by 5 matching bases. The TCR sequence derives from a female donor with multiple sclerosis, enrolled in a pregnancy study. The CDR3 has the sequence CASSQTADGSYEQYF. The nucleotides are TGCGCCAGCAGCCAAACAGCGGATGGATCCTACGAGCAGTACTTC.